This T cell receptor (beta chain) was recorded in a study of blood T cell repertoires in COVID-19 (dated by TCRdb to 2019 to 2021). In terms of the full investigation: Samples from collaborators originated in the United States, Italy and Spain and spanned both the acute and convalescent phases of COVID-19. The prospective study material was composed of cDNA or gDNA derived from T cells, B-cell-depleted T cells, or PBMCs. Deeply sampled blood TCRbeta repertoires from subjects exposed to, actively infected with, or recovered from COVID-19 were included in the dataset. The repertoires were released in a freely available public database meant as a resource for research on the immune response to SARS-CoV-2. Samples were obtained from the ongoing ImmuneRACE study (first 160 participants) and from roughly 1,300 subjects provided by 6 global collaborators. The sample metadata nearly always contained a de-identified subject ID, COVID-19 status, age in years and sex. Where available, HLA class I and class II types were taken from metadata supplied by the sample provider and were not determined by assay-based typing. General conclusions and limits of the study: How much clinical and demographic metadata was included differed by source and by participant, and the metadata was provided uncurated.

Germline trimming amounts to 6 bases on V and 4 bases on J, with 3 as the count of junction bases outside the gene matches. The CDR3, cysteine through phenylalanine, is 13 amino acids long. Only the CDR3 portion is preserved as DNA: 39 bases, with reading frame beginning at the first base. As regards this clone: There is no known antigen for this receptor. No clone much larger than this one lies a single base away; base qualities are absent.

Whole blood was collected in K2EDTA tubes by collaborating institutions according to the institutions' own protocols. For TCRbeta analysis, collaborator samples were shipped as frozen whole blood, as isolated PBMCs, or as DNA extracted from either sample type. TCRbeta CDR3 regions were amplified from genomic DNA by means of the immunoSEQ Assay, a bias-controlled multiplex PCR. Per the authors' processing: Nucleated cell counts per sample were estimated from amplification of reference gene primers within the assay. To quantify the absolute abundance of each unique TCRbeta CDR3 rearrangement, sequence reads were collapsed and filtered. For each sample, productive Simpson clonality was calculated by taking the square root of Simpson's diversity index across productive rearrangements. The table was pulled from immuneACCESS by TCRdb, which kept in-frame rearrangements only. Such tables lose some clones; where checked, under half of the loss comes from unresolved V genes, and the rest has no known cause. From that table come the V and J calls and clone size; the DNA was used to work out D and trimming. Recorded for this sample are 15,000 to 20,000 clones; approximately 85% of them occurred a single time. The ten largest account for around 29% of the sample.

What was sequenced was peripheral blood. This sequence uses TRBV12-3 or TRBV12-4 and TRBJ2-1, with 7 bases matching TRBD1. This clonotype was sampled from a human donor with active COVID-19. The donor label of this sample is uncertain. CDR3 loop: CASRRDSYNEQFF. The DNA sequence is as follows: TGTGCCAGCAGAAGGGACAGTTACAATGAGCAGTTCTTC.